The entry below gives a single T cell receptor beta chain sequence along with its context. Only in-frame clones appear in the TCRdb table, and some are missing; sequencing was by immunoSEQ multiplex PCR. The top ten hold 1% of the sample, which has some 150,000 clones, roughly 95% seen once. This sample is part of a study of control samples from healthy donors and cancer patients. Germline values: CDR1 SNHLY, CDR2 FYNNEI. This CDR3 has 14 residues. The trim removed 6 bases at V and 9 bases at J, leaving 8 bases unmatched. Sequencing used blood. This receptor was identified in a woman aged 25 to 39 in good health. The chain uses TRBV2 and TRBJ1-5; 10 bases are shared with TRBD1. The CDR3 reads CASRETGGRGPQHF. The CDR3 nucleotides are TGTGCCAGCAGGGAGACAGGGGGCCGCGGGCCCCAGCATTTT.